A selection of T cell receptor beta chains follows, all from one sample in a study of blood T cell repertoires in COVID-19. TCRdb's copy holds only in-frame clones and misses some; the assay was immunoSEQ multiplex PCR. The table lists fewer than 200,000 clones, roughly four fifths of them singletons. The sequenced sample consisted of peripheral blood. The source is a woman aged 80 or over with acute or convalescent COVID-19. CDR3s leave out the opening cysteine and the closing phenylalanine or tryptophan.

length,J,V,CDR3
13,TRBJ2-1,TRBV7-8,ASSQWRGGYNEQF
11,TRBJ1-2,TRBV6-5,ASSYSGGGGYT
13,TRBJ2-1,TRBV5-4,ASSSGQGTYNEQF
15,TRBJ1-5,TRBV6-2/TRBV6-3,ASSYANGAGVNQPQH
11,TRBJ1-2,TRBV7-9,ASSITGQNGYT
13,TRBJ1-2,TRBV6-6,ASTPYAEDDYGYT
11,TRBJ1-1,TRBV5-1,ASSLKGPTEAF
11,TRBJ1-6,TRBV7-8,ASSSVVPSPLH
9,TRBJ1-4,TRBV30,AWNLNEKLF
11,TRBJ1-1,TRBV19,ASRGTGGTEAF
12,TRBJ1-1,TRBV7-3,ASSRTGVGTEAF
14,TRBJ2-7,TRBV7-3,ASSLKGRSPSYEQY
15,TRBJ2-7,TRBV6-2/TRBV6-3,ASSYSANRGLSYEQY
12,TRBJ2-3,TRBV6-4,ASSASGDTDTQY
10,TRBJ2-3,TRBV30,AWTAGGDTQY
12,TRBJ1-1,TRBV5-1,ASRRQGTNTEAF
11,TRBJ1-1,TRBV18,ASSPPGQHEAF
17,TRBJ2-3,TRBV7-3,ASSPRGGPYRASTDTQY
12,TRBJ2-7,TRBV30,AWTGQSKSYEQY
14,TRBJ2-1,TRBV5-1,ASNGLAGGVGNEQF
11,TRBJ2-7,TRBV6-6,ASLPGGGYEQY
8,TRBJ1-2,TRBV7-6,ASSSGQSN
12,TRBJ2-3,TRBV7-3,ASSLNRGADTQY
12,TRBJ1-6,TRBV6-6,ASTPAGGGSPLH
11,TRBJ1-1,TRBV6-5,ASSYYGYTEAF
13,TRBJ2-5,TRBV19,ASSIDKGVQETQY
15,TRBJ1-3,TRBV2,ASSGAFSAYSGNTIY
14,TRBJ2-4,TRBV14,ASSQVNPAKRNIQY
12,TRBJ2-7,TRBV25-1,ASSDAGPKYEQY
11,TRBJ1-2,TRBV27,ASSVTGGWGYT
12,TRBJ1-6,TRBV7-9,ASSQQGDRSPLH
12,TRBJ2-1,TRBV30,AWQPQTSYNEQF
12,TRBJ1-5,TRBV6-5,ASSLTGNDQPQH
12,TRBJ1-6,TRBV7-9,ASSLGEGDSPLH
19,TRBJ2-6,TRBV3-1/TRBV3-2,ASSQFFASPGGISGANVLT
11,TRBJ2-7,TRBV2,ASSEYRYYEQY
13,TRBJ2-7,TRBV7-9,ASSSRQGAPGEQY
11,TRBJ2-7,TRBV7-8,ASNPRGSYEQY
14,TRBJ2-5,TRBV14,ASSQVGAQFQETQY
14,TRBJ2-3,TRBV9,ASSTGLAGATDTQY
15,TRBJ1-1,TRBV10-3,AISDVRGLTKGTEAF
15,TRBJ1-6,TRBV5-5,ASSLISDFTIHSPLH
14,TRBJ1-2,TRBV4-3,ASSQVKGDGNYGYT